Included here is one T cell receptor (beta chain) sequence, with context. Its specificity is unknown. Genomic DNA came from blood conventional CD4+ T cells gated CD25-low CD127-high. The eight patients with RAG deficiency had SCID (one), Omenn syndrome (two), or CID/atypical SCID (five). The method was immunoSEQ multiplex PCR; TCRdb's version includes in-frame clones alone and lacks a portion of them. The table shows 7,000 to 9,500 clones, with more than 90% occurring only once. The V and J ends lost 3 bases and 1 base respectively, with 7 bases between them. The germline V gene encodes CDR1 MNHEY and CDR2 SMNVEV (reference sequence). This CDR3 region has 13 residues. The sample comes from a study of regulatory and conventional T cells in RAG deficiency. Study information: Hypomorphic RAG mutations in CID or atypical SCID frequently accompany autoimmunity.

General study findings and limits: Sorted Omenn CD25-high CD127-low cells may not be bona fide Tregs. RAG-deficient patients showed markedly lower Shannon entropy and higher Simpson indices than control T-cell subsets.

The sample taken for sequencing was CD4+ effector T cells sorted from blood. This clonotype was obtained from a human donor with RAG deficiency presenting as severe combined immunodeficiency. The V gene is TRBV27, the J gene TRBJ2-7; the D gene is possibly TRBD2 (5 bases). The CDR3 DNA follows: TGTGCCAGCAGTTTTCGGGGTTCCTACGAGCAGTACTTC. Translated: CASSFRGSYEQYF.